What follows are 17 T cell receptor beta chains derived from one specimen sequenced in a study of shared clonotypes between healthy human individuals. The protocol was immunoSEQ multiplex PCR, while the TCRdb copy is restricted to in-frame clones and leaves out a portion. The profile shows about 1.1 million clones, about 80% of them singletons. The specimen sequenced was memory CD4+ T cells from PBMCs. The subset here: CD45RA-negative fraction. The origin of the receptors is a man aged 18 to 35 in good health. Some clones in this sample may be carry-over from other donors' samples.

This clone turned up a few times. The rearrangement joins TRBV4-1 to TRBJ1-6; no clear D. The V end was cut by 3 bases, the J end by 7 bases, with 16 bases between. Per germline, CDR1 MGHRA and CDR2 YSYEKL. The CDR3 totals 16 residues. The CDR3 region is CASSHILRIRNSPLHF. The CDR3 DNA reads TGCGCCAGCAGCCACATACTCCGGATACGGAATTCACCCCTCCACTTT.

The CDR3 DNA sequence: TGCAGCGTTGAACGGCTGACCGGGTATGGCTACACCTTC. Translated: CSVERLTGYGYTF. The rearrangement joins TRBV29-1 to TRBJ1-2, with D uncertain. CDR3 length: 13 residues. The V gene's germline CDR1 is SQVTM and CDR2 ANQGSEA. Trimming cost V 2 bases and J 5 bases, with 12 bases left between them. The complete variable domain, with remaining parts taken from reference TRBV29-1 and TRBJ1-2, reads SAVISQKPSRDICQRGTSLTIQCQVDSQVTMMFWYRQQPGQSLTLIATANQGSEATYESGFVIDKFPISRPNLTFSTLTVSNMSPEDSSIYLCSVERLTGYGYTFGSGTRLTVV.

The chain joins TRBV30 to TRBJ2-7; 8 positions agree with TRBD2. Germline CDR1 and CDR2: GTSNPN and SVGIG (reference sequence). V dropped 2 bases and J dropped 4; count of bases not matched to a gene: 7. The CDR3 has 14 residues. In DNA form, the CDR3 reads TGTGCCTGGAGTCACGGGAGGGGTTTATACGAGCAGTACTTC. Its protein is CAWSHGRGLYEQYF.

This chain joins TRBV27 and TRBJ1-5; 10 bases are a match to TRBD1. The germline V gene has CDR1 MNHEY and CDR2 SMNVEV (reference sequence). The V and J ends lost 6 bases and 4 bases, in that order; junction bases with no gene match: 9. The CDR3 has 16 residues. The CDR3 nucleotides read TGTGCCAGCAGCCAAGGCGGGACAGGGGTTAATCAGCCCCAGCATTTT. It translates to CASSQGGTGVNQPQHF.

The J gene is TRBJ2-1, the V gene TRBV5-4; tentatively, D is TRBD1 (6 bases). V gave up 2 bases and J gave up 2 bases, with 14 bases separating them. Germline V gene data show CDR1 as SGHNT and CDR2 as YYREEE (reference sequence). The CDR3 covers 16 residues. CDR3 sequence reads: CASSLGQGLPYNEQFF. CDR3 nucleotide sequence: TGTGCCAGCAGCTTAGGCCAGGGGTTGCCCTACAATGAGCAGTTCTTC.

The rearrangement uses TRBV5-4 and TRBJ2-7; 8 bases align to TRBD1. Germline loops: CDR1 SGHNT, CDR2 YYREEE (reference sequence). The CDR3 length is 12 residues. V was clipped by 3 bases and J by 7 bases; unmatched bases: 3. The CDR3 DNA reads TGTGCCAGCAGCTGGGGACAGGCTGAGCAGTACTTC. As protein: CASSWGQAEQYF.

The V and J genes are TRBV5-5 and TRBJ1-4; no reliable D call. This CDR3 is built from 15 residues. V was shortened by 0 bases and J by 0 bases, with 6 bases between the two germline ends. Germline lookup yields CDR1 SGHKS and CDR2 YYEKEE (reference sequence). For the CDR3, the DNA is TGTGCCAGCAGCTTGGAACCGGCAACTAATGAAAAACTGTTTTTT. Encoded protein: CASSLEPATNEKLFF.

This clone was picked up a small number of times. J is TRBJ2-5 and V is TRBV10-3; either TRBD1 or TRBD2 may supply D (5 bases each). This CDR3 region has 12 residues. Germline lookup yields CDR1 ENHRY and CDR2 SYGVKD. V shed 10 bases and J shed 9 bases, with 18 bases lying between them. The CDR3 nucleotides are TGTGCCACCGGGATCCCTGAAGGGGCCCAGTACTTC. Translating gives CATGIPEGAQYF.

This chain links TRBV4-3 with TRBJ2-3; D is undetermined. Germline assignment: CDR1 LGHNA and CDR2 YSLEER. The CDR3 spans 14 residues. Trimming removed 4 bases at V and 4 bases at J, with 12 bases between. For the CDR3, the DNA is TGCGCCAGCAGCCCTCGGGTAGATTCAGATACGCAGTATTTT. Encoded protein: CASSPRVDSDTQYF.

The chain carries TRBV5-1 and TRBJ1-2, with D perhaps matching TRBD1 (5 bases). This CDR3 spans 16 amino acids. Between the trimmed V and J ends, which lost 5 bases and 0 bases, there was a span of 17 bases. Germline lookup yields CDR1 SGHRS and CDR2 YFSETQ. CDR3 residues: CASSQTAGAPNYGYTF. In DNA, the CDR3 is TGCGCCAGCAGTCAGACCGCCGGGGCCCCTAACTATGGCTACACCTTC.

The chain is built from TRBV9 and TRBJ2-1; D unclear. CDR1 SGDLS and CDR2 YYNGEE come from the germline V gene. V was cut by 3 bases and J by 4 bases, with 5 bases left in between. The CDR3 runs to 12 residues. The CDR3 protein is CASSDIYNEQFF. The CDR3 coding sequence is TGTGCCAGCAGCGACATATACAATGAGCAGTTCTTC.

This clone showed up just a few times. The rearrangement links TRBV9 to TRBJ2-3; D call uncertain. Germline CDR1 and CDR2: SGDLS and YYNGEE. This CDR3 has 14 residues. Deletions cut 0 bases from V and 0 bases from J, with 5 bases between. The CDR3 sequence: CASSVGRSTDTQYF. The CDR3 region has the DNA TGTGCCAGCAGCGTAGGAAGGAGCACAGATACGCAGTATTTT.

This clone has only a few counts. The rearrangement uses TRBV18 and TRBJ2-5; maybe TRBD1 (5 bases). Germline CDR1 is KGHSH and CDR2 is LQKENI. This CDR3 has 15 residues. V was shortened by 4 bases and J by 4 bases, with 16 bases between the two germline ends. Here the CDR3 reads CASSLARVPLETQYF. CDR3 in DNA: TGTGCCAGCTCACTTGCCAGGGTTCCCCTAGAGACCCAGTACTTC.

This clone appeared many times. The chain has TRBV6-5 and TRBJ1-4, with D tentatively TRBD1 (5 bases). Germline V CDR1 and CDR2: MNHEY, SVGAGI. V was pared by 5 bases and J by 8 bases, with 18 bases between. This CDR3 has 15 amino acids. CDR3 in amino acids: CASSSRDGGGEKLFF. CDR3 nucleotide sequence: TGTGCCAGCAGTAGCAGGGATGGAGGAGGAGAAAAACTGTTTTTT.

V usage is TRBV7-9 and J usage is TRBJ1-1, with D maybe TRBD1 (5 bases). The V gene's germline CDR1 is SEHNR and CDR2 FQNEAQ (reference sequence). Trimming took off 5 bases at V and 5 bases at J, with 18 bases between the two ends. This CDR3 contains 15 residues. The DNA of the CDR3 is TGTGCCAGCAGCCCAGTGGGGGTTGAGAGGACTGAAGCTTTCTTT. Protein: CASSPVGVERTEAFF.

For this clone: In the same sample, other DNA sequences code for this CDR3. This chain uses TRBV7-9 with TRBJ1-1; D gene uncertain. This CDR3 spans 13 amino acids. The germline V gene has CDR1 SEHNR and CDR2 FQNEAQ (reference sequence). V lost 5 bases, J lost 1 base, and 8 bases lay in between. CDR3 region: CASSKRGNTEAFF. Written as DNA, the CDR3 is TGTGCCAGCAGCAAACGGGGGAACACTGAAGCTTTCTTT.

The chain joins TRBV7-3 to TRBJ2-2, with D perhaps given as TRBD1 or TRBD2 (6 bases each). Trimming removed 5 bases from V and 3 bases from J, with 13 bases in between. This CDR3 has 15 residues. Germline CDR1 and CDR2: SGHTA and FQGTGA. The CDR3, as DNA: TGTGCCAGCAGCCGATACGGGGGCGACACCGGGGAGCTGTTTTTT. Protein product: CASSRYGGDTGELFF. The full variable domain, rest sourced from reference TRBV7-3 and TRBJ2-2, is GAGVSQTPSNKVTEKGKYVELRCDPISGHTALYWYRQSLGQGPEFLIYFQGTGAADDSGLPNDRFFAVRPEGSVSTLKIQRTERGDSAVYLCASSRYGGDTGELFFGEGSRLTVL.